This paragraph reports one TCR beta chain. The assay was immunoSEQ multiplex PCR, and TCRdb's table has in-frame clones only and misses some. The table lists 150,000 to 200,000 clones, around 80% of them singletons. This record belongs to a study of blood T cell repertoires in COVID-19. About the study: From T cells, B-cell-depleted T cells, or PBMCs came the material, which was cDNA or gDNA.

Germline V gene data show CDR1 as SGHTA and CDR2 as FQGTGA. The CDR3 is 16 amino acids. V lost 5 bases to trimming and J lost 0 bases; unmatched junction nucleotides: 7. Sequencing input: peripheral blood. The receptor was isolated from a woman older than 75 with COVID-19, enrolled during active disease. The chain carries TRBV7-3 and TRBJ2-1, with 7 bases identical to TRBD2. The CDR3 protein is CASSPLGGSSYNEQFF. In DNA form, the CDR3 reads TGTGCCAGCAGCCCCCTCGGGGGGAGCTCCTACAATGAGCAGTTCTTC.